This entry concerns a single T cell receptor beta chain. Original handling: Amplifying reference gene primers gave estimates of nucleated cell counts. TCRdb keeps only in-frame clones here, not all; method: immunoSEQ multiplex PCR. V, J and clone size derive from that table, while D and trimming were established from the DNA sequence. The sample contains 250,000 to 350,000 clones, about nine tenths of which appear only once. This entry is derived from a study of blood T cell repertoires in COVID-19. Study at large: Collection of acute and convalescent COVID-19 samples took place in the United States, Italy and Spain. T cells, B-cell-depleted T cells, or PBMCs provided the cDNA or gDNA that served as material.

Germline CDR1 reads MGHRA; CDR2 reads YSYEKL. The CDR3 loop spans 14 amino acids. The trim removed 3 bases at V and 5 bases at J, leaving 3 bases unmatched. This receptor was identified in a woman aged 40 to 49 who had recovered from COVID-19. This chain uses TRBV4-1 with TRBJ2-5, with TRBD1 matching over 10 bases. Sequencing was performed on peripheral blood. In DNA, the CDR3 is TGCGCCAGCAGCCAGGACAGGGGGAGGGAGACCCAGTACTTC. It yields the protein CASSQDRGRETQYF.